These 11 T cell receptor beta chains were sequenced from one sample in a study of CD8+CD57+ T cells in acquired aplastic anemia. Using genomic DNA as the template, TCR beta VDJ and CDR3 profiling was carried out. TCRdb called the reads again in MiXCR, with one record for every CDR3 protein. The sample holds roughly 300,000 distinct CDR3 sequences, around 60% seen once. The sequencing input was sorted CD4+, CD8+, or CD8+CD57+ T cells (not recorded which) from PBMCs. Receptor source: a human donor with severe aplastic anemia or a healthy control (not recorded which).

In its sample, this clonotype was seen a few times. The rearrangement uses TRBV7-9 and TRBJ2-3; TRBD1 aligns across 8 bases. CDR1 and CDR2 (germline): SEHNR, FQNEAQ (reference sequence). CDR3 length: 14 residues. Trimming at V came to 3 bases and at J to 1 base, leaving 0 bases not matched to a gene. This CDR3 is CASSLTGGTDTQYF. The DNA for the CDR3 is TGTGCCAGCAGCTTGACAGGGGGCACAGATACGCAGTATTTT.

The rearrangement joins TRBV29-1 to TRBJ1-6; D is undetermined. The CDR3 extends over 16 amino acids. Germline V CDR1 and CDR2: SQVTM, ANQGSEA. CDR3 residues: CSAPPATSSYNSPLHF. Here the CDR3 DNA reads TGCAGTGCTCCCCCGGCCACAAGCTCCTATAATTCACCCCTCCACTTT. The whole variable domain, filled in from reference TRBV29-1 and TRBJ1-6, reads SAVISQKPSRDICQRGTSLTIQCQVDSQVTMMFWYRQQPGQSLTLIATANQGSEATYESGFVIDKFPISRPNLTFSTLTVSNMSPEDSSIYLCSAPPATSSYNSPLHFGNGTRLTVT.

This rearrangement joins TRBV2 to TRBJ1-5; TRBD1 agrees at 9 bases. Germline V gene data show CDR1 as SNHLY and CDR2 as FYNNEI. This CDR3 contains 14 residues. The J segment lost 6 bases and the V segment lost 7 bases, leaving 7 bases of the junction unmatched. Here the CDR3 reads CASTAGTGSQPQHF. The CDR3 region has the DNA TGTGCCAGCACCGCCGGGACAGGGTCTCAGCCCCAGCATTTT.

This clonotype was seen a few times. The V and J genes are TRBV7-2 and TRBJ2-7; D call uncertain. Trimming cost V 3 bases and J 7 bases, with 10 bases left between them. Looked up from germline, CDR1 is SGHTA and CDR2 is FQGNSA. The CDR3 loop spans 12 amino acids. Here the CDR3 DNA reads TGTGCCAGCAGCTTGGATAGGATGGAGCAGTACTTC. Amino acid sequence: CASSLDRMEQYF.

This chain joins TRBV7-3 and TRBJ2-1; 8 bases match TRBD1. V was pared by 4 bases and J by 4 bases, with 9 bases of the junction left unmatched. The CDR3 spans 16 residues. CDR1 and CDR2 from the germline V gene are SGHTA and FQGTGA. CDR3 nucleotide sequence: TGTGCCAGCAGCTCAACTCGGGACAGGTTATACAATGAGCAGTTCTTC. This sequence encodes CASSSTRDRLYNEQFF.

Comment on this clonotype: A junction boundary mismatches the germline segment, possibly from a read error. V gene TRBV7-9 combines with J gene TRBJ2-3, with 7 bases matching TRBD2. The germline gives CDR1 SEHNR, CDR2 FQNEAQ (reference sequence). The CDR3 is made up of 15 amino acids. The CDR3, as DNA: TGTGCCAGCAGATTAGAGGGAGGGAGTCTAGATACGCAGTATTTT. It codes for CASRLEGGSLDTQYF. The variable domain in full, with the rest retrieved from reference TRBV7-9 and TRBJ2-3, is DTGVSQNPRHKITKRGQNVTFRCDPISEHNRLYWYRQTLGQGPEFLTYFQNEAQLEKSRLLSDRFSAERPKGSFSTLEIQRTEQGDSAMYLCASRLEGGSLDTQYFGPGTRLTVL.

In regard to this clonotype: This may be a read error, as it is one base from a much larger clone. V gene TRBV6-2 or TRBV6-3 combines with J gene TRBJ1-5, with TRBD1 matching over 7 bases. The DNA matches TRBJ2-3 better at its end, which makes the J call doubtful. Germline CDR1 and CDR2: MNHEY and SVGEGT. The CDR3 extends over 16 amino acids. CDR3 DNA sequence: TGTGCCAGCACCGACCGAACAGGGGCGTTAAATCAGCCCCAGTATTTT. Protein product: CASTDRTGALNQPQYF.

This clonotype was seen a single time. The chain recombines TRBV7-8 with TRBJ2-7, with TRBD1 identical over 7 bases. J gave up 0 bases and V 6 bases, and 5 bases lay outside the gene matches. The CDR3 loop spans 14 amino acids. Germline V lookup: CDR1 SGHVS, CDR2 FQNEAQ. CDR3 protein: CASRLRTGSYEQYF. The DNA of the CDR3 is TGTGCCAGCAGGTTGAGGACAGGCTCCTACGAGCAGTACTTC.

This clonotype has ten or more counts. The chain couples TRBV7-2 to TRBJ2-7; TRBD1 matches at 10 bases. This CDR3 spans 15 amino acids. Per germline, CDR1 SGHTA and CDR2 FQGNSA. V gave up 4 bases and J gave up 2 bases; unmatched junction bases: 5. The CDR3 bases are TGTGCCAGCAGCTCCCGCGGGACAGGGGCCTACGAGCAGTACTTC. Residues: CASSSRGTGAYEQYF.

This clonotype was picked up a small number of times. V usage is TRBV15 and J usage is TRBJ2-7; TRBD1 matches 10 bases. In germline, CDR1 is LNHNV, CDR2 YYDKDF (reference sequence). This CDR3 comprises 14 residues. J was trimmed by 3 bases and V by 4 bases; bases with no gene match: 3. CDR3 amino acids: CATSIWDRGYEQYF. In DNA form, the CDR3 reads TGTGCCACCAGCATATGGGACAGGGGCTACGAGCAGTACTTC.

This chain links TRBV5-1 with TRBJ2-7; D is undetermined. This CDR3 has 16 residues. Germline assignment: CDR1 SGHRS and CDR2 YFSETQ. The ends were cut back, 0 bases at V and 2 bases at J, with 15 bases in the middle. For the CDR3, the DNA is TGCGCCAGCAGCTTGGATATACCGACATCAGCCTACGAGCAGTACTTC. It translates to CASSLDIPTSAYEQYF. Together with reference TRBV5-1 and TRBJ2-7, the CDR3 gives the full variable domain: KAGVTQTPRYLIKTRGQQVTLSCSPISGHRSVSWYQQTPGQGLQFLFEYFSETQRNKGNFPGRFSGRQFSNSRSEMNVSTLELGDSALYLCASSLDIPTSAYEQYFGPGTRLTVT.